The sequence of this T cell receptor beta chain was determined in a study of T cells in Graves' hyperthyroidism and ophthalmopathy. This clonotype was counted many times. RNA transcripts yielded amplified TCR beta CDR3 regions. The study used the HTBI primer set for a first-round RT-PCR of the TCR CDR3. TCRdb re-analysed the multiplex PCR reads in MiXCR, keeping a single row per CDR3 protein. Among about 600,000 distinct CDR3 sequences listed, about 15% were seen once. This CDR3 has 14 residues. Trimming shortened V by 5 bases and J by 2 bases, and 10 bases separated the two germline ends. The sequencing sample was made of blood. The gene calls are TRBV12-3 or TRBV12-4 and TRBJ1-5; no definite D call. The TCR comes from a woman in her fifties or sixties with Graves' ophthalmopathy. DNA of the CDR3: TGTGCCAGCAGTCCGGTGGCCGGCAATCAGCCCCAGCATTTT. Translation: CASSPVAGNQPQHF.